This T cell receptor (beta chain) stems from a study of cytotoxic CD8 clonotypes in ibrutinib-treated CLL. This clone has more than one count but fewer than ten. Germline lookup yields CDR1 LGHNA and CDR2 YNFKEQ. With 0 bases removed from V and 5 bases from J, the gap between germline ends came to 7 bases. This CDR3 spans 13 amino acids. Assay used: immunoSEQ multiplex PCR; TCRdb lists only in-frame clones, some missing. This sample has some 300,000 clones, with around four fifths found just once. Here the sequenced sample was PBMCs, taken before ibrutinib treatment. The rearrangement links TRBV4-2 to TRBJ1-1, with D possibly matching TRBD1 (6 bases). The sequence came from a human donor with chronic lymphocytic leukemia. The CDR3: CASSQEGATEAFF. In nucleotides, the CDR3 is TGTGCCAGCAGCCAAGAGGGGGCTACTGAAGCTTTCTTT.